Presented here are 29 T cell receptor beta chains from one specimen sequenced in a study of human T cells and chemical hapten exposure (dated by TCRdb to the early 2020s). Receptors were amplified or captured by RACE. The instrument was a NextSeq 500. TCRdb took the public reads, trimmed them with fastp at Q25, ran MiXCR for clone calling and kept in-frame beta chains. Each CDR3 protein gets just one entry, which takes the most common genes and DNA from the rows behind it. The sample table holds approximately 86,000 distinct CDR3 sequences, of which about 11% were seen once. Together, the top ten hold about 0.95% of the sample. The intended sense of this specimen's time point label: patch test 3, about 24 weeks after DPC sensitization. Taken with the paper, the label for treatment or condition translates to: therapeutic diphenylcyclopropenone sensitization with weekly scalp DPC. The material was whole blood, obtained in connection with sensitization to the hapten diphenylcyclopropenone (DPC). These receptors originate from a woman in her twenties or thirties with alopecia areata. Some clones in this sample may be carry-over from other donors' samples.

This clonotype has more than one count but fewer than ten. The chain has TRBV12-3 or TRBV12-4 and TRBJ2-3; D is uncertain. This CDR3 has 12 amino acids. The V end lost 3 bases, the J end lost 4 bases, and 5 bases lay between the germline ends. The CDR3 is CASSFRPDTQYF. The CDR3 coding sequence is TGTGCCAGCAGTTTCCGGCCAGATACGCAGTATTTT.

This clonotype was observed at least ten times. The gene calls are TRBV5-4 and TRBJ2-3, with D perhaps matching TRBD1 (5 bases). The CDR3 runs 14 residues. Trimming left V 1 base short and J 6 bases short, with 12 bases between. Germline loops: CDR1 SGHNT, CDR2 YYREEE (reference sequence). Written as DNA, the CDR3 is TGTGCCAGCAGCTTGCGGCAGGGCCCCGATACGCAGTATTTT. It yields the protein CASSLRQGPDTQYF.

This clonotype was counted only a few times. V is TRBV20-1 and J is TRBJ2-3; D is uncertain. Trimming stripped 2 bases from V and 3 bases from J, with 9 bases between. Germline V gene lookup returns CDR1 DFQATT and CDR2 SNEGSKA (reference sequence). This CDR3 spans 13 amino acids. The chain's CDR3 is CSARRSETDTQYF. The CDR3 DNA sequence: TGCAGTGCTAGAAGAAGTGAAACAGATACGCAGTATTTT.

This clonotype was recorded a few times. This chain links TRBV20-1 with TRBJ1-1; 7 nucleotides line up with TRBD1. The CDR3 runs to 14 residues. Germline V lookup: CDR1 DFQATT, CDR2 SNEGSKA (reference sequence). V lost 4 bases and J lost 0; bases outside the gene matches: 5. CDR3 DNA sequence: TGCAGTGCTAATCCGGGACAGCTGAACACTGAAGCTTTCTTT. This encodes CSANPGQLNTEAFF.

The J gene is TRBJ1-1, the V gene TRBV3-1; TRBD1 might be the D (6 bases). Germline lookup yields CDR1 LGHDT and CDR2 YNNKEL (reference sequence). This CDR3 has 15 residues. V was trimmed by 5 bases and J by 3 bases, leaving 16 bases between them. The CDR3 is CASSRSGTKYTEAFF. CDR3 coding DNA: TGTGCCAGCAGCAGGTCCGGGACAAAGTACACTGAAGCTTTCTTT.

This clonotype has only a few counts. CDR3 nucleotides: TGCAGTGCTAGAGACTTCGCGGGGAGCTCCTACGAGCAGTACTTC. Residues: CSARDFAGSSYEQYF. The V gene is TRBV20-1, the J gene TRBJ2-7, with D perhaps matching TRBD2 (6 bases). Germline CDR1 DFQATT, CDR2 SNEGSKA (reference sequence). Trimming removed 0 bases at V and 0 bases at J, with 12 bases between. This CDR3 is 15 amino acids long.

This clonotype was observed a few times. The chain uses TRBV12-3 or TRBV12-4 and TRBJ2-2, with D hard to call. Trimming took off 8 bases at V and 7 bases at J, with 8 bases between the two ends. There are 11 residues in the CDR3. This CDR3 reads CASRASGELFF. The DNA of the CDR3 is TGTGCCAGCCGGGCCAGCGGGGAGCTGTTTTTT.

This clonotype was observed many times. The gene calls are TRBV6-5 and TRBJ2-3, with D tentatively TRBD1 (7 bases). This CDR3 region has 14 residues. Trimming stripped 5 bases from V and 6 bases from J, with 15 bases between. Germline CDR1 reads MNHEY; CDR2 reads SVGAGI. The CDR3 here is CASSSGPRGDTQYF. The CDR3 DNA follows: TGTGCCAGCAGTAGCGGGCCCAGGGGGGATACGCAGTATTTT.

This clonotype was observed many times. The chain recombines TRBV5-5 with TRBJ1-2; no clear D. Germline values: CDR1 SGHKS, CDR2 YYEKEE (reference sequence). The CDR3 extends over 13 amino acids. V was shortened by 1 base and J by 2 bases, with 6 bases between the two germline ends. The CDR3 spells CASSLQENYGYTF. CDR3 bases: TGTGCCAGCAGCTTGCAGGAGAACTATGGCTACACCTTC.

Ten or more counts support this clonotype. This sequence joins TRBV30 and TRBJ2-1; possibly TRBD1 for D (6 bases). Between the trimmed V and J ends, which lost 1 base and 13 bases, there was a span of 17 bases. This CDR3 is built from 13 residues. Germline CDR1 and CDR2: GTSNPN and SVGIG (reference sequence). DNA of the CDR3: TGTGCCTGGAGTGCCACCCCCACAGGGAGTCAGTTCTTC. Its protein is CAWSATPTGSQFF.

This clonotype was found a few times. The chain employs TRBV7-6 and TRBJ2-1; 7 bases line up with TRBD1. Germline-derived CDR1 and CDR2 are SGHVS and FNYEAQ. Germline trimming cut 5 bases from V and 3 bases from J; bases unmatched to any gene: 10. The CDR3 is 16 amino acids. CDR3: CASSPMDPGGYNEQFF. The CDR3 region has the DNA TGTGCCAGCAGCCCAATGGATCCAGGGGGCTACAATGAGCAGTTCTTC.

This clonotype was picked up a small number of times. The chain links TRBV6-6 to TRBJ2-3; tentative D call: TRBD2 (8 bases). Trimming took 2 bases from V and 5 from J, leaving 17 bases between them. This CDR3 contains 16 residues. Germline assignment: CDR1 MNHNY and CDR2 SVGAGI (reference sequence). In DNA, the CDR3 is TGTGCCAGCAGTTACGGAGGACTAGCAGGGGGAGATACGCAGTATTTT. Protein sequence: CASSYGGLAGGDTQYF.

This clonotype was detected a few times. In DNA, the CDR3 is TGTGCCAGCAGTTCCGGGACAGGGGGCTCTGGGGCCAACGTCCTGACTTTC. It encodes CASSSGTGGSGANVLTF. V is TRBV28 and J is TRBJ2-6; 11 bases are shared with TRBD1. The J segment lost 0 bases and the V segment lost 4 bases, leaving 2 bases of the junction unmatched. Germline CDR1 is MDHEN and CDR2 is SYDVKM. The CDR3 is made up of 17 amino acids.

This clonotype was recorded at least ten times. This CDR3 is CSVRDTDYGYTF. CDR3 nucleotide sequence: TGCAGCGTTCGGGACACCGACTATGGCTACACCTTC. This sequence joins TRBV29-1 and TRBJ1-2; D possibly corresponds to TRBD1 (6 bases). Per the germline V gene, CDR1 is SQVTM and CDR2 is ANQGSEA. The ends were cut back, 5 bases at V and 3 bases at J, with 10 bases in the middle. The CDR3 length is 12 residues.

The chain employs TRBV6-2 or TRBV6-3 and TRBJ1-6; 8 nucleotides agree with TRBD1. CDR1 and CDR2 (germline): MNHEY, SVGEGT. This CDR3 is 15 amino acids long. After removal of 6 bases from V and 5 bases from J, the junction contained 6 bases not matched to a gene. CDR3 sequence (DNA): TGTGCCAGCAGGCGCCGGGACAGGAATAATTCACCCCTCCACTTT. Residues: CASRRRDRNNSPLHF.

This clonotype showed up just a few times. The rearrangement uses TRBV2 and TRBJ2-5; D gene uncertain. Trimming removed 5 bases from V and 5 bases from J, with 12 bases in between. In germline, CDR1 is SNHLY, CDR2 FYNNEI. The CDR3 contains 13 residues. The CDR3 nucleotides read TGTGCCAGCAGTCTGGATAGGGTGGAGACCCAGTACTTC. It yields the protein CASSLDRVETQYF.

This clonotype was seen at least ten times. This chain links TRBV7-9 with TRBJ2-1, with D possibly being TRBD1 (8 bases). The CDR3 contains 13 residues. Germline CDR1 reads SEHNR; CDR2 reads FQNEAQ (reference sequence). Trimming shortened V by 11 bases and J by 3 bases, and 14 bases separated the two germline ends. In DNA form, the CDR3 reads TGTGCCGGGGGGGACAGGTTCTACAATGAGCAGTTCTTC. Protein: CAGGDRFYNEQFF.

About this clonotype itself: The junction departs from the called germline gene at one end, perhaps through a read error. The V call is TRBV24-1, the J call TRBJ2-2, with D unclear. The CDR3 loop spans 16 amino acids. CDR1 is KGHDR, CDR2 SFDVKD, per germline. The CDR3 DNA sequence: TGTGCCACCAGTGATCCCCCCGGACGGAACATCGGGGAGCTGTTTTTT. This translates into CATSDPPGRNIGELFF.

This clonotype was seen at least ten times. The chain carries TRBV29-1 and TRBJ2-7; TRBD2 matches at 10 bases. V lost 7 bases and J lost 2; bases outside the gene matches: 2. This CDR3 is built from 12 residues. Germline V gene lookup returns CDR1 SQVTM and CDR2 ANQGSEA. The CDR3, as DNA: TGCAGCGGGACTAGCGGAACCTACGAGCAGTACTTC. This codes for CSGTSGTYEQYF.

Ten or more counts support this clonotype. This chain links TRBV13 with TRBJ2-7, with 8 nucleotides matching TRBD2. The germline gives CDR1 PRHDT, CDR2 FYEKMQ (reference sequence). V was clipped by 3 bases and J by 2 bases; unmatched bases: 3. The CDR3 runs to 14 residues. The CDR3 reads CASSFAGGAYEQYV. The CDR3 bases are TGTGCCAGCAGCTTCGCCGGGGGGGCCTACGAGCAGTACGTC.

There are many counts of this clonotype. The chain links TRBV5-1 to TRBJ2-4; D gene ambiguous. The CDR3 spans 13 residues. The V end was cut by 0 bases, the J end by 7 bases, with 8 bases between. The germline CDR1 and CDR2 sequences are SGHRS and YFSETQ. The CDR3 DNA reads TGCGCCAGCAGCTTGGTTTCCGGTAACATTCAGTACTTC. It is translated as CASSLVSGNIQYF.

The V gene is TRBV7-2, the J gene TRBJ2-3; TRBD1 is a possible D gene (5 bases). Per germline, CDR1 SGHTA and CDR2 FQGNSA. V dropped 3 bases and J dropped 2 bases, with 9 bases sitting between them. CDR3 length: 14 residues. CDR3 loop: CASSFRQTTDTQYF. The CDR3 DNA follows: TGTGCCAGCAGCTTTCGACAGACCACAGATACGCAGTATTTT.

This clonotype came up many times. The rearrangement joins TRBV29-1 to TRBJ2-7; tentatively, D is TRBD1 (8 bases). The germline V gene encodes CDR1 SQVTM and CDR2 ANQGSEA. V dropped 6 bases and J dropped 5 bases, with 14 bases sitting between them. This CDR3 spans 12 amino acids. Written as DNA, the CDR3 is TGCAGCGTCGGACAGGGAGGGGACGAGCAGTACTTC. It specifies CSVGQGGDEQYF.

This clonotype was detected ten times or more. The V call is TRBV18, the J call TRBJ2-7; the D is unclear. Germline loops: CDR1 KGHSH, CDR2 LQKENI. This CDR3 comprises 16 residues. Trimming took 3 bases from V and 0 from J, leaving 15 bases between them. Here the CDR3 DNA reads TGTGCCAGCTCACCGGATCCGGTTCTCCTCTCCTACGAGCAGTACTTC. This translates into CASSPDPVLLSYEQYF.

The chain uses TRBV29-1 and TRBJ1-1; D remains unclear. V dropped 4 bases and J dropped 2 bases, with 5 bases sitting between them. Germline V lookup: CDR1 SQVTM, CDR2 ANQGSEA. The CDR3 consists of 11 residues. The CDR3 loop reads CSVGSNTEAFF. The CDR3 DNA sequence: TGCAGCGTTGGGTCTAACACTGAAGCTTTCTTT.

The J gene is TRBJ2-1, the V gene TRBV6-1; 10 bases line up with TRBD2. The CDR3 runs to 14 residues. Germline V gives CDR1 MNHNS, CDR2 SASEGT. V was clipped by 5 bases and J by 4 bases; unmatched bases: 2. The CDR3 loop is CASSSLAGYNEQFF. CDR3 bases: TGTGCCAGCAGTTCACTAGCGGGATACAATGAGCAGTTCTTC.

At least ten counts were recorded for this clonotype. V is TRBV27 and J is TRBJ1-1; unclear D gene. Trimming left V 8 bases short and J 5 bases short, with 15 bases between. CDR1 and CDR2 from the germline V gene are MNHEY and SMNVEV (reference sequence). The CDR3 spans 13 residues. CDR3: CASYPSIWTEAFF. The CDR3 nucleotides read TGTGCCAGCTACCCGTCGATTTGGACTGAAGCTTTCTTT.

This clonotype has only a few counts. The rearrangement uses TRBV24-1 and TRBJ2-7; TRBD1 agrees at 9 bases. V shed 12 bases and J 1 base; nucleotides not matched to a gene: 3. The CDR3 has 12 residues. Germline V gene sequence: CDR1 KGHDR, CDR2 SFDVKD. The CDR3 loop reads CAAGTGSYEQYF. The DNA for the CDR3 is TGTGCCGCCGGGACAGGGTCCTACGAGCAGTACTTC.

There are a few counts of this clonotype. The rearrangement links TRBV21-1 to TRBJ2-1; TRBD1, the table's D call, lacks a check against the DNA. TRBV21-1 is assigned pseudogene status. The CDR3 is made up of 15 amino acids. The CDR3 nucleotides read TGTGCCAGTATCCAACCGGGACAGGGGGACCCTGAGCAGTTCTTC. It codes for CASIQPGQGDPEQFF.